This T cell receptor (beta chain) comes out of a study of shared T cell receptors in the human thymus (dated by TCRdb to the early 2020s). Regarding the complete study: The study examined how self-reactive, shared T-cell receptor alpha chains are generated in the human thymus.

For this clone: What this receptor recognizes is not known. No much larger clonotype is one base removed from it; base qualities were not supplied.

Libraries were made using the immunoSEQ multiplex PCR assay. In its TCRdb copy, this immuneACCESS table keeps in-frame sequences only and misses some clones. Where compared with another copy, unresolved V genes explain less than half of these, and the others have no known cause. The sample table shows about 380,000 clones, and 85% to 95% are seen once. The ten largest clonotypes hold 0.015% to 0.02% of the sample. Trimming takes 7 bases off V and 5 bases off J; junction bases not matched to a gene: 6. The CDR3 sequence holds 15 residues, the cysteine and phenylalanine included. CDR3 DNA only is kept here, 45 bases in frame from base 1. For CDR1 and CDR2, the germline V gene (reference sequence) lists MNHEY and SMNVEV.

The chain was built from TRBV27 and TRBJ2-5, with 14 junctional bases fitting TRBD2. Specimen: thymocytes. The clonotype was recovered from a human donor. This receptor carries the CDR3 CASIGTSGSRETQYF. The DNA sequence follows: TGTGCCAGCATCGGGACTAGCGGGAGTCGGGAGACCCAGTACTTC.